This paragraph reports one T cell receptor (beta chain). Antigen specificity is unknown. The record originates from a study of T cell responses to AZD1222 COVID-19 vaccine. Study conclusions and caveats: Most donors were white British and more were female, and clonal diversity was possibly underestimated. Repertoire sampling happened only post peak T cell response.

Germline V gene data show CDR1 as MDHEN and CDR2 as SYDVKM. The CDR3 runs 15 residues. Trimming took off 5 bases at V and 3 bases at J, with 14 bases between the two ends. Data came from immunoSEQ multiplex PCR; TCRdb stores just in-frame clones and leaves some out. This sample yields about 270,000 clones, of which 94% are seen a single time; 0.55% belongs to the top ten. The sequence was collected from an adult who received the AZD1222 COVID-19 vaccine. Source: peripheral blood, taken 28 days after the second AZD1222 dose. V gene TRBV28 combines with J gene TRBJ1-5; no firm D call. CDR3 coding DNA: TGTGCCAGCAGTCTGGACGTAGAGCCCAATCAGCCCCAGCATTTT. Translation gives CASSLDVEPNQPQHF.